The 26 T cell receptor beta chains below come from one sample, sequenced in a study of radiation and T cells in renal cell carcinoma. Time point meaning: blood 4 weeks post-SBRT, at nephrectomy. The treatment was: 15 Gy SBRT to primary tumor, nephrectomy 4 weeks later. This table comes from immunoSEQ multiplex PCR, and its TCRdb copy is limited to in-frame clones, with some not included. The table lists approximately 170,000 clones, 88% of them singletons. The sequences come from blood, collected from a patient whose treatment included radiotherapy and nephrectomy. All receptors come from a woman in her forties or fifties with renal cell carcinoma.

The chain recombines TRBV4-3 with TRBJ2-1; no clear D. The CDR3 is made up of 15 amino acids. The germline V gene has CDR1 LGHNA and CDR2 YSLEER. V was pared by 4 bases and J by 8 bases, with 18 bases between. The CDR3, as DNA: TGCGCCAGCAGCCTCCGATCTATTAGTGGGGATGAGCAGTTCTTC. It specifies CASSLRSISGDEQFF.

This clone has a single count. The CDR3 sequence is CASSQRRDREYGEGYTF. The CDR3 nucleotides are TGCGCCAGCAGCCAACGCCGGGACAGGGAGTATGGTGAAGGCTACACCTTC. This chain connects TRBV4-1 to TRBJ1-2, with 9 bases lining up with TRBD1. The ends lost 2 bases at V and 8 bases at J; junction bases unmatched: 15. CDR1 and CDR2 from the germline V gene are MGHRA and YSYEKL. The CDR3 loop spans 17 amino acids.

The rearrangement links TRBV4-2 to TRBJ2-7; TRBD1 might be the D (5 bases). The CDR3 loop spans 15 amino acids. The germline gives CDR1 LGHNA, CDR2 YNFKEQ. V lost 0 bases and J lost 0, with 9 bases in between. Here the CDR3 reads CASSQEGQGSYEQYF. The CDR3 nucleotides are TGTGCCAGCAGCCAAGAGGGCCAGGGCTCCTACGAGCAGTACTTC.

CDR3 in amino acids: CASSLDEVGGAEQYF. The CDR3 DNA follows: TGCGCCAGCAGCTTGGATGAGGTGGGAGGGGCCGAGCAGTACTTC. The J gene is TRBJ2-7, the V gene TRBV5-1, with 7 bases aligning to TRBD2. Trimming removed 0 bases from V and 6 bases from J; junction bases left unmatched: 9. Germline-derived CDR1 and CDR2 are SGHRS and YFSETQ. The CDR3 contains 15 residues. Variable domain in full (rest from reference TRBV5-1 and TRBJ2-7): KAGVTQTPRYLIKTRGQQVTLSCSPISGHRSVSWYQQTPGQGLQFLFEYFSETQRNKGNFPGRFSGRQFSNSRSEMNVSTLELGDSALYLCASSLDEVGGAEQYFGPGTRLTVT.

This chain uses TRBV5-4 with TRBJ1-4; D is ambiguous. The ends were cut back, 2 bases at V and 6 bases at J, with 11 bases in the middle. This CDR3 spans 14 amino acids. Germline loops: CDR1 SGHNT, CDR2 YYREEE (reference sequence). DNA for the CDR3: TGTGCCAGCAGCTTAAAGGGAGGAGATGAAAAACTGTTTTTT. Amino acids: CASSLKGGDEKLFF.

The rearrangement uses TRBV6-5 and TRBJ2-5; D possibly corresponds to TRBD2 (5 bases). Germline values: CDR1 MNHEY, CDR2 SVGAGI. This CDR3 comprises 15 residues. Trimming cost V 0 bases and J 2 bases, with 10 bases left between them. This CDR3 is CASSYSLRGQETQYF. The CDR3 DNA reads TGTGCCAGCAGTTACTCCCTCCGGGGACAAGAGACCCAGTACTTC.

The chain couples TRBV19 to TRBJ2-7; 10 bases match TRBD1. CDR1 is LNHDA, CDR2 SQIVND, per germline (reference sequence). This CDR3 is built from 15 residues. J gave up 7 bases and V 3 bases, and 9 bases lay outside the gene matches. The CDR3 coding sequence is TGTGCCAGTAGTATCGGGGGGACAGGGGAGAGTGAGCAGTACTTC. It is translated as CASSIGGTGESEQYF.

V gene TRBV18 combines with J gene TRBJ2-7; D remains unclear. V lost 1 base and J lost 3, with 7 bases in between. CDR3 length: 13 residues. CDR1 is KGHSH and CDR2 is LQKENI in the germline V gene. The CDR3 DNA reads TGTGCCAGCTCACCACTAGCTGTCTACGAGCAGTACTTC. Protein: CASSPLAVYEQYF.

The V gene is TRBV18, the J gene TRBJ1-4; 8 bases map to TRBD1. This CDR3 is built from 13 residues. J lost 5 bases, V lost 8 bases, and 4 bases had no gene match. CDR1 is KGHSH and CDR2 is LQKENI in the germline V gene. CDR3 in amino acids: CASQGQGNEKLFF. CDR3 bases: TGTGCCAGCCAAGGACAGGGAAATGAAAAACTGTTTTTT.

The rearrangement joins TRBV5-5 to TRBJ2-7; D is possibly TRBD1 (5 bases). Germline loops: CDR1 SGHKS, CDR2 YYEKEE (reference sequence). V lost 1 base, J lost 8 bases, and 19 bases lay in between. The CDR3 has 15 amino acids. CDR3 sequence (DNA): TGTGCCAGCAGCTTGTCAGCAGCAGGGCTCCCGCAGCAGTACTTC. Amino acids: CASSLSAAGLPQQYF. Combining the CDR3 with reference TRBV5-5 and TRBJ2-7 gives the whole variable domain DAGVTQSPTHLIKTRGQQVTLRCSPISGHKSVSWYQQVLGQGPQFIFQYYEKEERGRGNFPDRFSARQFPNYSSELNVNALLLGDSALYLCASSLSAAGLPQQYFGPGTRLTVT.

The V call is TRBV19, the J call TRBJ1-2, with 7 bases identical to TRBD1. Germline V lookup: CDR1 LNHDA, CDR2 SQIVND (reference sequence). Trimming cost V 5 bases and J 0 bases; bases outside gene matches: 6. The CDR3 spans 15 residues. The CDR3 DNA reads TGTGCCAGTAGTGTGAGGGACAGCCCTAACTATGGCTACACCTTC. Its protein product is CASSVRDSPNYGYTF.

The rearrangement uses TRBV15 and TRBJ1-6; TRBD1 matches 7 bases. The trim removed 3 bases at V and 5 bases at J, leaving 1 base unmatched. CDR1 is LNHNV and CDR2 is YYDKDF in the germline V gene (reference sequence). The CDR3 extends over 14 amino acids. The CDR3 reads CATSRGQNNSPLHF. Here the CDR3 DNA reads TGTGCCACCAGCAGGGGACAGAATAATTCACCCCTCCACTTT.

The CDR3 sequence: CASSLQGSTDTQYF. The CDR3 DNA is TGCGCCAGCAGCTTGCAAGGGAGCACAGATACGCAGTATTTT. This chain links TRBV5-1 with TRBJ2-3; no clear D gene. This CDR3 has 14 residues. CDR1 and CDR2 (germline): SGHRS, YFSETQ. Trimming removed 1 base at V and 0 bases at J, with 6 bases between.

This clone came up once. The V and J genes are TRBV2 and TRBJ1-3, with 7 bases identical to TRBD1. CDR3 length: 15 residues. The V segment lost 5 bases and the J segment 1 base; nucleotides outside the gene matches: 5. Germline CDR1 is SNHLY and CDR2 is FYNNEI. CDR3 coding DNA: TGTGCCAGCAGTCCACAGGGGCTATCTGGAAACACCATATATTTT. Translating it yields CASSPQGLSGNTIYF.

A single count supports this clone. The J gene is TRBJ2-7, the V gene TRBV19, with D perhaps TRBD1 (6 bases). CDR3 length equals 16 residues. Germline V gene data show CDR1 as LNHDA and CDR2 as SQIVND (reference sequence). The V gene lost 7 bases and the J gene lost 4 bases, with 23 bases spanning the gap. CDR3 sequence: CASTPGPRGSGYEQYF. The CDR3 bases are TGTGCCAGTACCCCAGGCCCGAGGGGGTCGGGATACGAGCAGTACTTC.

This chain links TRBV4-1 with TRBJ2-4; 10 positions agree with TRBD2. V was clipped by 1 base and J by 11 bases; unmatched bases: 5. The germline CDR1 and CDR2 sequences are MGHRA and YSYEKL. The CDR3 totals 14 residues. CDR3 sequence reads: CASSQVGLASLQYF. DNA for the CDR3: TGCGCCAGCAGCCAAGTGGGACTAGCGAGTCTTCAGTACTTC.

V is TRBV19 and J is TRBJ2-7; D is unresolved. CDR3 length equals 14 residues. V was clipped by 0 bases and J by 2 bases, with 8 bases between them. Germline CDR1 LNHDA, CDR2 SQIVND (reference sequence). This CDR3 is CASSIDRRTYEQYF. The CDR3 bases are TGTGCCAGTAGTATAGACCGCAGGACCTACGAGCAGTACTTC.

This chain links TRBV29-1 with TRBJ1-1; TRBD1 might be the D (5 bases). V shed 4 bases and J shed 0 bases, with 12 bases lying between them. Per germline, CDR1 SQVTM and CDR2 ANQGSEA. The CDR3 runs to 14 residues. Here the CDR3 DNA reads TGCAGCGTTGTTACCGGGACGGTGAACACTGAAGCTTTCTTT. Protein: CSVVTGTVNTEAFF.

The chain is built from TRBV6-1 and TRBJ2-4; weak D call: TRBD1 (5 bases). Between the trimmed V and J ends, which lost 0 bases and 7 bases, there was a span of 16 bases. The germline gives CDR1 MNHNS, CDR2 SASEGT. The CDR3 has 16 residues. CDR3 DNA: TGTGCCAGCAGTGAAGCAAGTTGGCAGGGCACGAACATTCAGTACTTC. Translation gives CASSEASWQGTNIQYF.

The chain is built from TRBV5-6 and TRBJ1-6; possibly TRBD1 for D (5 bases). The CDR3 consists of 15 residues. Trimming stripped 0 bases from V and 11 bases from J, with 15 bases between. Germline V gives CDR1 SGHDT, CDR2 YYEEEE. Here the CDR3 reads CASSLGRRGTTPLHF. The CDR3 DNA is TGTGCCAGCAGCTTGGGTAGGAGGGGTACTACACCCCTCCACTTT.

The chain couples TRBV7-9 to TRBJ2-5; TRBD1 matches 9 bases. The germline CDR1 and CDR2 sequences are SEHNR and FQNEAQ (reference sequence). V lost 5 bases and J lost 2; bases outside the gene matches: 3. This CDR3 has 14 amino acids. CDR3 DNA sequence: TGTGCCAGCAGCCCAGGACAGGGGCAAGAGACCCAGTACTTC. Protein: CASSPGQGQETQYF.

The chain has TRBV6-5 and TRBJ1-1; TRBD1 is a possible D gene (5 bases). V dropped 0 bases and J dropped 1 base, with 9 bases sitting between them. Germline V gives CDR1 MNHEY, CDR2 SVGAGI. The CDR3 covers 15 residues. The chain's CDR3 is CASSYSTGANTEAFF. The CDR3 DNA sequence: TGTGCCAGCAGTTACTCGACCGGGGCGAACACTGAAGCTTTCTTT.

This chain links TRBV6-5 with TRBJ1-3; TRBD1 might be the D (5 bases). The CDR3 totals 12 residues. V dropped 6 bases and J dropped 15 bases, with 18 bases sitting between them. The V gene's germline CDR1 is MNHEY and CDR2 SVGAGI. The CDR3 reads CASSSAGTGQYF. CDR3 nucleotides: TGTGCCAGCAGCTCCGCCGGGACCGGACAATATTTT.

The genes are TRBV15 and TRBJ1-6; D call uncertain. Trimming stripped 0 bases from V and 7 bases from J, with 7 bases between. The V gene's germline CDR1 is LNHNV and CDR2 YYDKDF (reference sequence). The CDR3 is 14 amino acids. CDR3 sequence (DNA): TGTGCCACCAGCAGAGATTTCGGGAATTCACCCCTCCACTTT. Translating gives CATSRDFGNSPLHF.

The chain joins TRBV7-9 to TRBJ1-5, with D perhaps TRBD1 (5 bases). V lost 2 bases and J lost 9, with 20 bases in between. The CDR3 length is 16 residues. Germline assignment: CDR1 SEHNR and CDR2 FQNEAQ (reference sequence). The CDR3 protein is CASSLSLGPRRRPQHF. The CDR3 region has the DNA TGTGCCAGCAGCTTAAGCTTGGGACCCCGGCGGCGGCCCCAGCATTTT.

V and J are TRBV7-9 and TRBJ1-4; tentative D call: TRBD1 (6 bases). Germline CDR1 reads SEHNR; CDR2 reads FQNEAQ (reference sequence). V was trimmed by 4 bases and J by 2 bases, leaving 17 bases between them. The length of the CDR3 is 17 residues. This CDR3 is CASSSTTEGGTNEKLFF. DNA for the CDR3: TGTGCCAGCAGCTCCACGACAGAAGGGGGGACTAATGAAAAACTGTTTTTT.